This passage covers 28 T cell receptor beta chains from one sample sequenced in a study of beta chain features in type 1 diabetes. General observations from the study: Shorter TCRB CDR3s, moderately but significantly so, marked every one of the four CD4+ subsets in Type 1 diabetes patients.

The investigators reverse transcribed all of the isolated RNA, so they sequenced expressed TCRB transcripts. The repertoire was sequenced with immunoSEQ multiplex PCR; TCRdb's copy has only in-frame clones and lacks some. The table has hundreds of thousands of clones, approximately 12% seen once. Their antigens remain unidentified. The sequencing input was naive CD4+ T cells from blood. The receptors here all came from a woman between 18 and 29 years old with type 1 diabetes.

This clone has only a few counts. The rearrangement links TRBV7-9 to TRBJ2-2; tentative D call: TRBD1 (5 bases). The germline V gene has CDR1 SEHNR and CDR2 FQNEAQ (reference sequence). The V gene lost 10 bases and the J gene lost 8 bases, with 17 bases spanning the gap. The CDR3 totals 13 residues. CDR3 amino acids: CATSGASRGELFF. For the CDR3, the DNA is TGTGCCACCTCTGGGGCCTCGCGAGGGGAGCTGTTTTTT.

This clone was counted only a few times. DNA for the CDR3: TGCAGCGGCCGTATGGACATATTAAACACCGGGGAGCTGTTTTTT. Protein: CSGRMDILNTGELFF. J is TRBJ2-2 and V is TRBV29-1; D is perhaps TRBD1 (5 bases). V shed 7 bases and J shed 2 bases, with 17 bases lying between them. From germline, CDR1 is SQVTM and CDR2 ANQGSEA. The CDR3 totals 15 residues.

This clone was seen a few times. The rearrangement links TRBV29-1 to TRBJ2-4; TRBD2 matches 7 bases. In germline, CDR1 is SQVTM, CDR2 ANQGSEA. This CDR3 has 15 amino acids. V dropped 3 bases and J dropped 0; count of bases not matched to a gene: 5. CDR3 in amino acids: CSVEDGGLAKNIQYF. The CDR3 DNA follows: TGCAGCGTTGAGGACGGGGGGTTAGCCAAAAACATTCAGTACTTC.

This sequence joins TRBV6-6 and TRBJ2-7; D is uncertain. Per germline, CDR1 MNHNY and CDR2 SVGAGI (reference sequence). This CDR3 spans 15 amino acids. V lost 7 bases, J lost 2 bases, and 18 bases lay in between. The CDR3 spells CASTGSETRTYEQYF. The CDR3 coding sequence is TGTGCCAGCACCGGCTCAGAGACACGGACCTACGAGCAGTACTTC.

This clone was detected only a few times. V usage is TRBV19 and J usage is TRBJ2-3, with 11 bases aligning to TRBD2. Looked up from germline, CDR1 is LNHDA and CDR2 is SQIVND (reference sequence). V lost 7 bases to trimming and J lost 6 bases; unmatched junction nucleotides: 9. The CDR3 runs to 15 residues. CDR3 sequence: CASTETSGARDTQYF. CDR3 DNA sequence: TGTGCCAGTACAGAGACTAGCGGGGCCCGCGATACGCAGTATTTT.

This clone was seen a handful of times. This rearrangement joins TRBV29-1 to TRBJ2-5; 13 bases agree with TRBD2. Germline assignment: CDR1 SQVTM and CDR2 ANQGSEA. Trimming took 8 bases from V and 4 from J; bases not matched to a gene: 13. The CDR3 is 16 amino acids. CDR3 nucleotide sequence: TGCAGCACCACCGGGACTAGCGGGATAGGAGGAGAGACCCAGTACTTC. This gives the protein CSTTGTSGIGGETQYF.

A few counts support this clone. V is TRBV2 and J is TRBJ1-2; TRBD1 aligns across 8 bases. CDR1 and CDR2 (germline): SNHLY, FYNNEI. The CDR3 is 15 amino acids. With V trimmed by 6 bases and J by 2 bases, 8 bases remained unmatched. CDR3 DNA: TGTGCCAGCAGCACGACAGGGGCGGGGAACTATGGCTACACCTTC. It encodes CASSTTGAGNYGYTF.

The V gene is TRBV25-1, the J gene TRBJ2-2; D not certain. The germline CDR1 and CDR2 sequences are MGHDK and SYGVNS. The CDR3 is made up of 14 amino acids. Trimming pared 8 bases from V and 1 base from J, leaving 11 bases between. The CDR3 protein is CASGSRVNTGELFF. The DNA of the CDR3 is TGTGCCAGCGGATCTCGGGTGAACACCGGGGAGCTGTTTTTT.

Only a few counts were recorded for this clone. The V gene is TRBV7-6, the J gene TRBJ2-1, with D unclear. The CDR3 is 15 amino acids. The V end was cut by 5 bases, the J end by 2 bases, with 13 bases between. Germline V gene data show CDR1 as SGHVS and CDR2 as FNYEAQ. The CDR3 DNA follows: TGTGCCAGCAGCCCCCCTACGAGGACCTACAATGAGCAGTTCTTC. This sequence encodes CASSPPTRTYNEQFF.

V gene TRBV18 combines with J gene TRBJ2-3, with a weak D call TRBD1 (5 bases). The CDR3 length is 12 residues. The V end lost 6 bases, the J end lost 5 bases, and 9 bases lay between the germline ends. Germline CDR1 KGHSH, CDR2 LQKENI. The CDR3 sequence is CASSRRGDTQYF. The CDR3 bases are TGTGCCAGCTCCCGAAGGGGAGATACGCAGTATTTT.

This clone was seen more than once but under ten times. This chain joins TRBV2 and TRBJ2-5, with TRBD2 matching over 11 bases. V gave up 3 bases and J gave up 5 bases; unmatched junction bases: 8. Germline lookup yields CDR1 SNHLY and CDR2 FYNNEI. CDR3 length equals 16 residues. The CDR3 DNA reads TGTGCCAGCAGTGAGGGACTAGCGGCCGTCGGCGAGACCCAGTACTTC. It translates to CASSEGLAAVGETQYF.

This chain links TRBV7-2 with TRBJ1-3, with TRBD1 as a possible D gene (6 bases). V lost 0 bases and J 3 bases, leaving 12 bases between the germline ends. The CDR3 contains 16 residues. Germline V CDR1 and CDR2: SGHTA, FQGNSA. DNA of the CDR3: TGTGCCAGCAGCTTAGCGGCGCAGGGGAGTGGAAACACCATATATTTT. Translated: CASSLAAQGSGNTIYF.

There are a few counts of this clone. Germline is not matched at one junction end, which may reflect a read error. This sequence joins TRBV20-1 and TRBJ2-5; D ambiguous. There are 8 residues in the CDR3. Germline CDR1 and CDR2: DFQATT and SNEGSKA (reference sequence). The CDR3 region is CSALDQHF. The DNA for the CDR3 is TGCAGTGCTCTAGACCAGCACTTC.

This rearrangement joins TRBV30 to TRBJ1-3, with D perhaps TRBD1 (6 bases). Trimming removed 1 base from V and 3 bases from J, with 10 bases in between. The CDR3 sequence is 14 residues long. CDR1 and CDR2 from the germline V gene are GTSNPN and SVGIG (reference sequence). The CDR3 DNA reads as TGTGCCTGGAGTGCTGGACAGAGTGGAAACACCATATATTTT. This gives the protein CAWSAGQSGNTIYF.

The CDR3 reads CASSGQPTDTQYF. Written as DNA, the CDR3 is TGTGCCAGCTCGGGACAACCCACAGATACGCAGTATTTT. This sequence joins TRBV28 and TRBJ2-3; possibly TRBD1 for D (6 bases). V gave up 8 bases and J gave up 2 bases, with 11 bases separating them. The CDR3 totals 13 residues. Germline V CDR1 and CDR2: MDHEN, SYDVKM.

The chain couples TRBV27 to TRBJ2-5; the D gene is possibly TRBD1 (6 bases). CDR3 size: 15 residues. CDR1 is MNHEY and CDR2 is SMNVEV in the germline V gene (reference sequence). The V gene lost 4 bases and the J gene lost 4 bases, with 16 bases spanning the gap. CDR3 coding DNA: TGTGCCAGCAGTTCGTTCTTAGGGGGTCGAGAGACCCAGTACTTC. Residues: CASSSFLGGRETQYF.

The CDR3 sequence is CAILNGGGGTDTQYF. The CDR3 DNA reads as TGTGCCATCCTGAATGGAGGGGGGGGCACAGATACGCAGTATTTT. J is TRBJ2-3 and V is TRBV10-3; TRBD2 is a possible D gene (7 bases). Per germline, CDR1 ENHRY and CDR2 SYGVKD. Trimming took off 8 bases at V and 1 base at J, with 16 bases between the two ends. The CDR3 extends over 15 amino acids.

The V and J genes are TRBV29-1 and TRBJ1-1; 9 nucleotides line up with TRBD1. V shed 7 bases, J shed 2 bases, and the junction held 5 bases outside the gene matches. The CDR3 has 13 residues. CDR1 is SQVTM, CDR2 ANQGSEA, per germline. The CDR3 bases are TGCAGCGCCCAAACAGGGGGCAACACTGAAGCTTTCTTT. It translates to CSAQTGGNTEAFF.

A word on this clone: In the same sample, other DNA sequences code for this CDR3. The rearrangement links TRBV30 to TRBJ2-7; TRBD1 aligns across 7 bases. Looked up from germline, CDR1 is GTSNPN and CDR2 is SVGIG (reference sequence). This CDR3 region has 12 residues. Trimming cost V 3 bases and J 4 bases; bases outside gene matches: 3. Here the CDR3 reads CAWSRDSYEQYF. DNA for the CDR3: TGTGCCTGGAGCAGGGACAGTTACGAGCAGTACTTC.

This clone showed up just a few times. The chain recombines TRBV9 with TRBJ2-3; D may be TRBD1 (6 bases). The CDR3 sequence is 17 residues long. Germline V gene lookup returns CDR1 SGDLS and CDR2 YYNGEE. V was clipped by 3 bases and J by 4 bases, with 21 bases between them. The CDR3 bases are TGTGCCAGCAGCGCGGGGACATTTACTGAACGGGCAGATACGCAGTATTTT. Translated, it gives CASSAGTFTERADTQYF.

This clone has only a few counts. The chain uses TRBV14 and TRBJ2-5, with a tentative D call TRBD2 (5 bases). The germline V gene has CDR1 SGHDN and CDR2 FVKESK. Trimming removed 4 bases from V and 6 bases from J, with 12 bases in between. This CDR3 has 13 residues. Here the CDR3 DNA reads TGTGCCAGCAGCCTGGACCCCGGGAAGACCCAGTACTTC. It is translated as CASSLDPGKTQYF.

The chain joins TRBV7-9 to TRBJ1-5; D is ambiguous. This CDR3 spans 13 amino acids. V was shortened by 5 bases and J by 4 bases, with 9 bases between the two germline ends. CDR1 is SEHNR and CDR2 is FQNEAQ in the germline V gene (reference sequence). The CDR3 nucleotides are TGTGCCAGCAGCGACACGGGGAATCAGCCCCAGCATTTT. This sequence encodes CASSDTGNQPQHF.

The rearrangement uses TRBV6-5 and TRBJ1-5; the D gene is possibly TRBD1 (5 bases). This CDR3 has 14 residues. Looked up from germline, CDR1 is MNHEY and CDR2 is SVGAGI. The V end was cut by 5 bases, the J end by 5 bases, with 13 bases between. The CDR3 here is CASSGGSKYQPQHF. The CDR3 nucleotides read TGTGCCAGCAGTGGGGGGAGTAAATATCAGCCCCAGCATTTT.

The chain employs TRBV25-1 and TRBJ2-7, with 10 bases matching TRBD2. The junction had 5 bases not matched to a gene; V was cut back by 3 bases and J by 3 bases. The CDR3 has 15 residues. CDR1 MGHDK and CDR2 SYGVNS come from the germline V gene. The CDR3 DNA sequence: TGTGCCAGCAGTGAGTCTAGCGGGAGAGTCTACGAGCAGTACTTC. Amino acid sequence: CASSESSGRVYEQYF.

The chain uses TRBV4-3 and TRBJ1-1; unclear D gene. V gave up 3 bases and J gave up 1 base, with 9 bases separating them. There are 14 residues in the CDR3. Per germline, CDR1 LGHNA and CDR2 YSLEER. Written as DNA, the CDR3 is TGCGCCAGCAGCCAGGAAACAGCGAACACTGAAGCTTTCTTT. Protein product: CASSQETANTEAFF.

The CDR3 bases are TGTGCCTGGACTCGGACATACAACACTGAAGCTTTCTTT. Translating gives CAWTRTYNTEAFF. This chain links TRBV30 with TRBJ1-1; the D gene is possibly TRBD1 (5 bases). V was pared by 4 bases and J by 2 bases, with 11 bases between. The germline gives CDR1 GTSNPN, CDR2 SVGIG (reference sequence). The CDR3 is 13 amino acids.

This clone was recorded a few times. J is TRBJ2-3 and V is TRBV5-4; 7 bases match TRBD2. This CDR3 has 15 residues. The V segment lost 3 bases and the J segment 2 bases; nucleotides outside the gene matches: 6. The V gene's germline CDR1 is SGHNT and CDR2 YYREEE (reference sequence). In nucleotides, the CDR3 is TGTGCCAGCAGCTACGGCGGGGGTGCCACAGATACGCAGTATTTT. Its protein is CASSYGGGATDTQYF.

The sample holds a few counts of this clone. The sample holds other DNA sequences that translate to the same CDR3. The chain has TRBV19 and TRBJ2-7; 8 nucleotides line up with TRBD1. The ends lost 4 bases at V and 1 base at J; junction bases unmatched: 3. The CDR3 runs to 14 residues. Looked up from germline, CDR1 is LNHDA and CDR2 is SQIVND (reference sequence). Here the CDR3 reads CASSTGQGSYEQYF. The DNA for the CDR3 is TGTGCCAGTAGTACAGGACAGGGATCCTACGAGCAGTACTTC.